The 21 T cell receptor beta chains below all came from one sample that was sequenced in a study of Ad26.COV2.S vaccination and SARS-CoV-2 variants. Clones were sequenced by immunoSEQ multiplex PCR, and TCRdb holds only the in-frame ones, with some missing. The table records hundreds of thousands of clones, 75% to 90% of them present only once. Sample treatment: approximately 18 received Ad26.COV2.S at low or high dose, single or two shots; a few received placebo; per-sample allocation not given. Samples analyzed were those drawn on day 63 after the first vaccine or placebo injection. The source material was peripheral blood, sampled in a trial of Ad26.COV2.S vaccine versus placebo. These receptors were taken from a person aged 18-65 years who received the Ad26.COV2.S COVID-19 vaccine or a placebo.

In nucleotides, the CDR3 is TGTGCCAGCAGTTTGGAACAGGGGGCCCAGCCCCAGCATTTT. Its translation: CASSLEQGAQPQHF. The chain uses TRBV28 and TRBJ1-5; TRBD1 agrees at 9 bases. CDR3 length equals 14 residues. Per germline, CDR1 MDHEN and CDR2 SYDVKM. Trimming removed 3 bases from V and 7 bases from J; junction bases left unmatched: 4.

Concerning this clone: One junction end disagrees with the germline gene, perhaps due to a read error. Other DNA sequences in this specimen translate into the identical CDR3. This chain links TRBV24-1 with TRBJ2-6; 7 bases align to TRBD1. CDR3 size: 16 residues. Germline CDR1 reads KGHDR; CDR2 reads SFDVKD. The DNA of the CDR3 is TGCGCCACCAGTGATCAAGGGGGCGTCGGGGCCAACGTCCTGACTTTC. It specifies CATSDQGGVGANVLTF.

V gene TRBV28 combines with J gene TRBJ1-5; D not certain. CDR1 is MDHEN and CDR2 is SYDVKM in the germline V gene. The CDR3 covers 12 residues. The V and J ends lost 5 bases and 10 bases respectively, with 12 bases between them. The CDR3 sequence is CASSPPRGPQHF. Here the CDR3 DNA reads TGTGCCAGCAGTCCCCCCCGTGGCCCCCAGCATTTT.

The chain couples TRBV2 to TRBJ2-2; D is perhaps TRBD1 (5 bases). This CDR3 contains 13 residues. CDR1 and CDR2 (germline): SNHLY, FYNNEI. V was clipped by 7 bases and J by 6 bases, with 12 bases between them. The CDR3 sequence: CASTVQGSGELFF. The CDR3 DNA follows: TGTGCCAGCACAGTCCAGGGTTCCGGGGAGCTGTTTTTT. The entire variable domain, with the rest obtained from reference TRBV2 and TRBJ2-2, is as follows: EPEVTQTPSHQVTQMGQEVILRCVPISNHLYFYWYRQILGQKVEFLVSFYNNEISEKSEIFDDQFSVERPDGSNFTLKIRSTKLEDSAMYFCASTVQGSGELFFGEGSRLTVL.

This chain joins TRBV7-8 and TRBJ1-4; D unresolved. Germline V CDR1 and CDR2: SGHVS, FQNEAQ. The CDR3 is 15 residues long. The V and J ends lost 1 base and 3 bases respectively, with 9 bases between them. CDR3 DNA: TGTGCCAGCAGCTTAGGATGGGTCGCTAATGAAAAACTGTTTTTT. Protein product: CASSLGWVANEKLFF. The variable domain in full, with the rest retrieved from reference TRBV7-8 and TRBJ1-4, is GAGVSQSPRYKVAKRGQDVALRCDPISGHVSLFWYQQALGQGPEFLTYFQNEAQLDKSGLPSDRFFAERPEGSVSTLKIQRTQQEDSAVYLCASSLGWVANEKLFFGSGTQLSVL.

The chain couples TRBV28 to TRBJ1-5; 9 bases match TRBD1. Germline CDR1 reads MDHEN; CDR2 reads SYDVKM. This CDR3 spans 15 amino acids. J lost 0 bases, V lost 6 bases, and 3 bases had no gene match. CDR3 bases: TGTGCCAGCAGGGGACAGGGCATTAGCAATCAGCCCCAGCATTTT. This gives the protein CASRGQGISNQPQHF.

As concerns this clone: The same CDR3 arises from other DNA sequences in this sample as well. The chain combines TRBV3-1 (or the pseudogene TRBV3-2) with TRBJ2-2; D is undetermined. This CDR3 has 13 amino acids. Deletions cut 1 base from V and 2 bases from J, with 2 bases between. Germline CDR1 LGHDT, CDR2 YNNKEL (reference sequence). The CDR3: CASSQANTGELFF. Written as DNA, the CDR3 is TGTGCCAGCAGCCAAGCCAACACCGGGGAGCTGTTTTTT.

V and J are TRBV7-9 and TRBJ2-7; a weak D match, TRBD2 (6 bases). The CDR3 contains 15 residues. Trimming took 5 bases from V and 0 from J, leaving 14 bases between them. Germline V gene data show CDR1 as SEHNR and CDR2 as FQNEAQ (reference sequence). CDR3: CASSPGRPSSYEQYF. In nucleotides, the CDR3 is TGTGCCAGCAGCCCAGGGAGGCCCAGCTCCTACGAGCAGTACTTC.

The count of this clone is one. The chain has TRBV2 and TRBJ2-3; D might be TRBD2 (5 bases). This CDR3 has 15 amino acids. Germline V gene data show CDR1 as SNHLY and CDR2 as FYNNEI. Trimming took off 4 bases at V and 2 bases at J, with 13 bases between the two ends. The CDR3 bases are TGTGCCAGCAGTGGGGGAGCAGGTTCCACAGATACGCAGTATTTT. Translated, it gives CASSGGAGSTDTQYF.

This rearrangement joins TRBV11-2 to TRBJ2-1; D is ambiguous. V shed 8 bases and J shed 9 bases, with 17 bases lying between them. The CDR3 contains 13 residues. Germline V gives CDR1 SGHAT, CDR2 FQNNGV. The CDR3 is CASRPGLVSEQFF. The CDR3 nucleotides are TGTGCCAGCCGCCCGGGCTTAGTCAGTGAGCAGTTCTTC.

V and J are TRBV10-3 and TRBJ1-5, with D perhaps matching TRBD1 (5 bases). The germline gives CDR1 ENHRY, CDR2 SYGVKD. V was cut by 2 bases and J by 6 bases, with 11 bases left in between. The CDR3 covers 14 residues. The CDR3 DNA sequence: TGTGCCATCAGTGAGACAGGAGGTAGTCAGCCCCAGCATTTT. Its protein is CAISETGGSQPQHF.

The rearrangement links TRBV15 to TRBJ2-3; the D gene is possibly TRBD1 (5 bases). Germline V lookup: CDR1 LNHNV, CDR2 YYDKDF (reference sequence). The CDR3 consists of 13 residues. Trimming removed 5 bases at V and 3 bases at J, with 9 bases between. CDR3 bases: TGTGCCACCAGCGTACAGGTTACAGATACGCAGTATTTT. This gives the protein CATSVQVTDTQYF.

The genes are TRBV30 and TRBJ2-2; TRBD1 aligns across 7 bases. Germline lookup yields CDR1 GTSNPN and CDR2 SVGIG (reference sequence). This CDR3 is 16 amino acids long. Trimming took 4 bases from V and 4 from J; bases not matched to a gene: 12. The CDR3 coding sequence is TGTGCCTGGACCAAGGCCGGGACAGCAATCACCGGGGAGCTGTTTTTT. It translates to CAWTKAGTAITGELFF.

V usage is TRBV19 and J usage is TRBJ2-3; 12 bases are a match to TRBD2. Trimming removed 9 bases from V and 5 bases from J; junction bases left unmatched: 9. CDR1 is LNHDA and CDR2 is SQIVND in the germline V gene (reference sequence). This CDR3 comprises 15 residues. CDR3 loop: CASQASGGAGDTQYF. The CDR3 DNA sequence: TGTGCCAGCCAGGCTAGCGGGGGGGCGGGAGATACGCAGTATTTT.

V gene TRBV28 combines with J gene TRBJ2-2; no clear D gene. The CDR3 consists of 17 residues. From germline, CDR1 is MDHEN and CDR2 SYDVKM. V was pared by 4 bases and J by 7 bases, with 22 bases between. The CDR3 DNA follows: TGTGCCAGCAGTTCGTCCATCTCAAGCACCTCCTTCGGGGAGCTGTTTTTT. It translates to CASSSSISSTSFGELFF.

The rearrangement joins TRBV10-3 to TRBJ2-5; 14 nucleotides match TRBD2. CDR1 is ENHRY, CDR2 SYGVKD, per germline. This CDR3 contains 15 residues. Germline trimming cut 7 bases from V and 4 bases from J; bases unmatched to any gene: 5. The CDR3 loop reads CAIKPGLAGAETQYF. Here the CDR3 DNA reads TGTGCCATCAAGCCGGGACTAGCGGGGGCAGAGACCCAGTACTTC.

This chain uses TRBV4-3 with TRBJ1-5; unclear D gene. The CDR3 is 17 residues long. The V gene's germline CDR1 is LGHNA and CDR2 YSLEER. The V end was cut by 0 bases, the J end by 2 bases, with 14 bases between. CDR3 nucleotide sequence: TGCGCCAGCAGCCAAGAAAAGTTAGCCGGGGGCAATCAGCCCCAGCATTTT. Amino acid sequence: CASSQEKLAGGNQPQHF.

This chain joins TRBV24-1 and TRBJ1-3, with no clear D. The CDR3 runs 16 residues. Germline CDR1 reads KGHDR; CDR2 reads SFDVKD. The CDR3 reads CAPPVSRPSSGNTIYF. Here the CDR3 DNA reads TGTGCTCCACCAGTATCGCGGCCGAGCTCTGGAAACACCATATATTTT.

The rearrangement joins TRBV28 to TRBJ2-1; unclear D gene. Trimming left V 6 bases short and J 6 bases short, with 18 bases between. Per germline, CDR1 MDHEN and CDR2 SYDVKM. The CDR3 has 15 amino acids. The CDR3, as DNA: TGTGCCAGCAGCCCGGAAATTGGTATGGGCAATGAGCAGTTCTTC. This sequence encodes CASSPEIGMGNEQFF.

The rearrangement links TRBV29-1 to TRBJ1-1; the D gene is possibly TRBD1 (5 bases). Germline CDR1 and CDR2: SQVTM and ANQGSEA. CDR3 length equals 12 residues. Trimming stripped 3 bases from V and 4 bases from J, with 9 bases between. CDR3 in amino acids: CSVDPGGTEAFF. CDR3 sequence (DNA): TGCAGCGTTGATCCCGGGGGCACTGAAGCTTTCTTT. Variable domain in full (rest from reference TRBV29-1 and TRBJ1-1): SAVISQKPSRDICQRGTSLTIQCQVDSQVTMMFWYRQQPGQSLTLIATANQGSEATYESGFVIDKFPISRPNLTFSTLTVSNMSPEDSSIYLCSVDPGGTEAFFGQGTRLTVV.

The rearrangement uses TRBV4-1 and TRBJ2-1; 12 nucleotides line up with TRBD2. Germline V lookup: CDR1 MGHRA, CDR2 YSYEKL. V lost 5 bases and J lost 7; bases outside the gene matches: 12. This CDR3 region has 17 residues. The CDR3 bases are TGCGCCAGCAGCTTCCAGACTAGCGGGAGTTTTGGGAATGAGCAGTTCTTC. Its translation is CASSFQTSGSFGNEQFF.